This T cell receptor (beta chain) was sequenced for a study of shared clonotypes between healthy human individuals. Trimming cost V 3 bases and J 9 bases; bases outside gene matches: 9. Germline V gene lookup returns CDR1 SGDLS and CDR2 YYNGEE. The CDR3 has 14 residues. Naive-designated CD8 cells lacked CD45RO, were positively enriched for CCR7, and omitted terminally differentiated effector memory CD45RA+ cells. Study conclusions and caveats: Non-shared clonotypes had lower generation probabilities than clonotypes shared by all four sorted-subset donors. Donor scarcity curtailed the genetic and exposure-history diversity represented herein.

Produced via immunoSEQ multiplex PCR; TCRdb's table is partial and in-frame only. Of about 2,200,000 clones listed, 93% are singletons. A word on this clone: Its matching antigen is unknown.

The sample consisted of naive CD8+ T cells from PBMCs. The TCR originated in a man between 18 and 35 years old in good health. Some clones in this sample may be carry-over from other donors' samples. V gene TRBV9 combines with J gene TRBJ1-1; TRBD1 matches 9 bases. The CDR3 here is CASSEGDRGDKAFF. CDR3 DNA: TGTGCCAGCAGCGAGGGAGACAGGGGGGACAAAGCTTTCTTT.